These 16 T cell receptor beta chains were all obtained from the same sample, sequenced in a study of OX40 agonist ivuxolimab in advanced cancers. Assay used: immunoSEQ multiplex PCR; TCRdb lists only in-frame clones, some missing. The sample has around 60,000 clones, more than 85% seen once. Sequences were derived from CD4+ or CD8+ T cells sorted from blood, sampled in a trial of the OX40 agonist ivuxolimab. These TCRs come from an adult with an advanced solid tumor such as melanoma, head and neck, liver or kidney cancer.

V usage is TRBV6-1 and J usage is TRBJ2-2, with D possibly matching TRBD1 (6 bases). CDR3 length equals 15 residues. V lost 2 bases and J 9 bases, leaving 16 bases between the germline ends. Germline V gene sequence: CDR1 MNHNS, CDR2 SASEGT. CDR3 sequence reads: CASSEPRGSWRELFF. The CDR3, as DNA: TGTGCCAGCAGTGAACCCAGGGGATCTTGGAGGGAGCTGTTTTTT.

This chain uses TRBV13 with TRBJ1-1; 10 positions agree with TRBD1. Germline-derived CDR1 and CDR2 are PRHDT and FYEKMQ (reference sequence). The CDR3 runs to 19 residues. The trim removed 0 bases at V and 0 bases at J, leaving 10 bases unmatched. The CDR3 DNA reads TGTGCCAGCAGCTTAGGTGGGATATGGACAGGGGGTCTGAACACTGAAGCTTTCTTT. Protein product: CASSLGGIWTGGLNTEAFF.

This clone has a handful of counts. The CDR3 is CASSPQGSLNEKLFF. Written as DNA, the CDR3 is TGTGCCAGCTCACCGCAGGGATCCCTAAATGAAAAACTGTTTTTT. The rearrangement uses TRBV18 and TRBJ1-4; a weak D match, TRBD1 (5 bases). From germline, CDR1 is KGHSH and CDR2 LQKENI. Trimming cost V 3 bases and J 5 bases, with 13 bases left between them. The CDR3 runs 15 residues.

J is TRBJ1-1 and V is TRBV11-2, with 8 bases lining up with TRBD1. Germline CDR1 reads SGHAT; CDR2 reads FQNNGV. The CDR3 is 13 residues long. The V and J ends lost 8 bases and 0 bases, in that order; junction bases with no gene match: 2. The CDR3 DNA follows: TGTGCCAGCTCGGGACAGGTGAACACTGAAGCTTTCTTT. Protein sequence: CASSGQVNTEAFF.

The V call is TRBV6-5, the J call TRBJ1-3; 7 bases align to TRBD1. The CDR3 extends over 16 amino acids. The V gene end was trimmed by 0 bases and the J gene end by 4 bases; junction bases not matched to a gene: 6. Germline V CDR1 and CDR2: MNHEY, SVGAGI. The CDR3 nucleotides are TGTGCCAGCAGTTACTCGAAGGGGACAGCCGGAAACACCATATATTTT. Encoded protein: CASSYSKGTAGNTIYF.

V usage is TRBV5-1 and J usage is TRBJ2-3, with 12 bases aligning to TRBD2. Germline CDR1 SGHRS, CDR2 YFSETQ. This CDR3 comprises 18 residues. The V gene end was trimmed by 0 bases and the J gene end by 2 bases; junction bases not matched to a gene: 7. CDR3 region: CASSLVLAGGPDTDTQYF. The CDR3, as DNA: TGCGCCAGCAGCTTGGTCCTAGCGGGAGGGCCTGACACAGATACGCAGTATTTT. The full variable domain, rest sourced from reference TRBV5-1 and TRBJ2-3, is KAGVTQTPRYLIKTRGQQVTLSCSPISGHRSVSWYQQTPGQGLQFLFEYFSETQRNKGNFPGRFSGRQFSNSRSEMNVSTLELGDSALYLCASSLVLAGGPDTDTQYFGPGTRLTVL.

The CDR3 loop reads CASSVGAGDAQPQHF. The CDR3 bases are TGTGCCAGCAGCGTAGGGGCAGGGGATGCTCAGCCCCAGCATTTT. The rearrangement uses TRBV9 and TRBJ1-5; D may be TRBD1 (6 bases). CDR1 and CDR2 from the germline V gene are SGDLS and YYNGEE. The CDR3 has 15 residues. Trimming removed 0 bases at V and 6 bases at J, with 13 bases between.

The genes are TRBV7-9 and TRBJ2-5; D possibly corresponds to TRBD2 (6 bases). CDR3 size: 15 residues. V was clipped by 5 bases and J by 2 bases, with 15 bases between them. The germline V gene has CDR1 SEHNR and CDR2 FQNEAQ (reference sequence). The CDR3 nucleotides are TGTGCCAGCAGCCTAAATGGGGGGTTTCAAGAGACCCAGTACTTC. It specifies CASSLNGGFQETQYF.

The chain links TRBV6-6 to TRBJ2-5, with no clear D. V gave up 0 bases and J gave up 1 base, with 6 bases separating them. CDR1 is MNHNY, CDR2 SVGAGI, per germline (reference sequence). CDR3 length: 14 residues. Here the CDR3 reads CASSYSNFQETQYF. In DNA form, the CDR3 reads TGTGCCAGCAGTTACTCGAACTTCCAAGAGACCCAGTACTTC.

The CDR3 DNA reads TGTGCCAGCAGCCAAAGTTCGGGACAAGGGATTATGGATGAGCAGTTCTTC. Translating it yields CASSQSSGQGIMDEQFF. The gene calls are TRBV28 and TRBJ2-1; tentative D call: TRBD1 (6 bases). The V gene's germline CDR1 is MDHEN and CDR2 SYDVKM. The CDR3 is made up of 17 amino acids. The V end was cut by 6 bases, the J end by 8 bases, with 26 bases between.

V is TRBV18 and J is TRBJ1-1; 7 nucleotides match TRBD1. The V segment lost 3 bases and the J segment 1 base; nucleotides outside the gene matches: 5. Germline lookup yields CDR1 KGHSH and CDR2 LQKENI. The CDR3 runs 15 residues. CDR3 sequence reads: CASSPGTGENTEAFF. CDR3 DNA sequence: TGTGCCAGCTCACCGGGCACAGGGGAGAACACTGAAGCTTTCTTT.

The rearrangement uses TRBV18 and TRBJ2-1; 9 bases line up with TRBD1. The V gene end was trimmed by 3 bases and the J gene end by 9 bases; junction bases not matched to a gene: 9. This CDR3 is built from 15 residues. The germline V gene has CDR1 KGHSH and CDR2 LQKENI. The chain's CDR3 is CASSPTPGQGGEQFF. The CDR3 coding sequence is TGTGCCAGCTCACCCACCCCGGGACAGGGTGGTGAGCAGTTCTTC.

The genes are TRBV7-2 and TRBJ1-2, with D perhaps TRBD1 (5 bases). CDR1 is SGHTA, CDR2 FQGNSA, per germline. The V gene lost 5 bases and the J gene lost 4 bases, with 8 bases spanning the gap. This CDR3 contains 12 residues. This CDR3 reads CASSRDFYGYTF. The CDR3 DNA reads TGTGCCAGCAGCCGGGACTTCTATGGCTACACCTTC.

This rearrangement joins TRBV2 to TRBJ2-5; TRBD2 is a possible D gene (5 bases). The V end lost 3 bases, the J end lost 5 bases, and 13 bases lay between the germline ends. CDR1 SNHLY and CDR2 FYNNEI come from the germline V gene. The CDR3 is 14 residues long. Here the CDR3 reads CASSDRAGVETQYF. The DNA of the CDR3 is TGTGCCAGCAGTGACCGGGCCGGGGTGGAGACCCAGTACTTC.

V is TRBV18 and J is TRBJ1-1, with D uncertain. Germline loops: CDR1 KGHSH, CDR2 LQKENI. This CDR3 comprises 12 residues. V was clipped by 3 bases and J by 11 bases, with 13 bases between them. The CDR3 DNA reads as TGTGCCAGCTCACCCGGCTCGGCGGCTGCTTTCTTT. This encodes CASSPGSAAAFF.

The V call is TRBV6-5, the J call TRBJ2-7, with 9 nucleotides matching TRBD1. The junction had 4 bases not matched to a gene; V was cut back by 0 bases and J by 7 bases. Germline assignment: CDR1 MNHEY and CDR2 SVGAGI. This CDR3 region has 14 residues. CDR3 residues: CASSYSTGGWEQYF. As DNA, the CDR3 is TGTGCCAGCAGTTACTCAACAGGGGGCTGGGAGCAGTACTTC.